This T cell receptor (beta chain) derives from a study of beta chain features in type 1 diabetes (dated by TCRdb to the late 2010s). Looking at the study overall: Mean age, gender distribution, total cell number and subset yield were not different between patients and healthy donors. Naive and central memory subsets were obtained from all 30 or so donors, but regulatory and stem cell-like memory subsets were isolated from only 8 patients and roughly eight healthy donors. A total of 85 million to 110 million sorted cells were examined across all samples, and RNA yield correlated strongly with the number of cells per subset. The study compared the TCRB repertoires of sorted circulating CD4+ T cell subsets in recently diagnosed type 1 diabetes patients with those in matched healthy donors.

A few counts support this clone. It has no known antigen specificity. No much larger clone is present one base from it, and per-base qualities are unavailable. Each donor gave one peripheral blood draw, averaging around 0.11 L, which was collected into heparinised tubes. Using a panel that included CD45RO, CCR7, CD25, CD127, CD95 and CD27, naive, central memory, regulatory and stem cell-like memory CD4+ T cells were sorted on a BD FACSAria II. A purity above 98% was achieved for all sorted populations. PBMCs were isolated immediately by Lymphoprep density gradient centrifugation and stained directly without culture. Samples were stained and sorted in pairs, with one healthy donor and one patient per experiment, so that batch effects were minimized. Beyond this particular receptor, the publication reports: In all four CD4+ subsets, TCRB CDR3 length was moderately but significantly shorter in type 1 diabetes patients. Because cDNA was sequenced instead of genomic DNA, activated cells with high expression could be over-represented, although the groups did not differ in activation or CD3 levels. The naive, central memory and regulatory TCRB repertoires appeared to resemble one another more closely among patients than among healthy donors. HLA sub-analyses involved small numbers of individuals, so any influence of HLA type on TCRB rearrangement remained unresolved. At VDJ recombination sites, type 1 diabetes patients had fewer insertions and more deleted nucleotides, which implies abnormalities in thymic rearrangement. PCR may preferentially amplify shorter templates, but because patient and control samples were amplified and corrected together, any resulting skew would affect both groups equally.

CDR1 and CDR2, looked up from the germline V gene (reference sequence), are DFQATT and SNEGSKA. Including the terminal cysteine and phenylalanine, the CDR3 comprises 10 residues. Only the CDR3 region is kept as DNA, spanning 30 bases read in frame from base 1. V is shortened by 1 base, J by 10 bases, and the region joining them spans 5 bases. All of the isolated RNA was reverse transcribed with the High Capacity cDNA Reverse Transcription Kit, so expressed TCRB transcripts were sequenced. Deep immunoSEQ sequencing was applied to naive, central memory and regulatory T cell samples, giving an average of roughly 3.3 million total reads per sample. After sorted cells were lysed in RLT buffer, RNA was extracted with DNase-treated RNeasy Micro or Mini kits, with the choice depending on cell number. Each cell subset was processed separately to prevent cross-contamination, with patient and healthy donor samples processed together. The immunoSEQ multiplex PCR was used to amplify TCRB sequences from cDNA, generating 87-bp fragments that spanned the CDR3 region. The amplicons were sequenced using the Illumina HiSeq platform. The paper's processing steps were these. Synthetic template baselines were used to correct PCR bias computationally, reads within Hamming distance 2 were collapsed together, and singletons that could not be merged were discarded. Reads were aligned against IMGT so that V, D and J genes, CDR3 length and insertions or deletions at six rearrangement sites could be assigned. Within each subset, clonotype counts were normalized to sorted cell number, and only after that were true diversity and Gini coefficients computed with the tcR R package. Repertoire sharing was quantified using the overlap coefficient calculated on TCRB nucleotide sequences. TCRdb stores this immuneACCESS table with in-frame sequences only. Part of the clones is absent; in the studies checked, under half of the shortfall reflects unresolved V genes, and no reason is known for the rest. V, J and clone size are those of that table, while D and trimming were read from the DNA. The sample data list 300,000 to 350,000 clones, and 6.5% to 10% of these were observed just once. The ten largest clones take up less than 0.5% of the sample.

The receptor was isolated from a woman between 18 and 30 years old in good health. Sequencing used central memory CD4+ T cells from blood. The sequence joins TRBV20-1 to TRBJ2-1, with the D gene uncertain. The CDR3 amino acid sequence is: CSARGSEQFF. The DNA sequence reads TGCAGTGCTAGAGGGTCAGAGCAGTTCTTC.